This T cell receptor beta chain was observed in a study of blood T cells in healthy people across ages. PBMCs were isolated at a quantity of at least 6.5 million per sample. The V and J ends lost 7 bases and 6 bases respectively, with 9 bases between them. CDR1 is MDHEN, CDR2 SYDVKM, per germline. The length of the CDR3 is 12 residues. Then a second PCR, running roughly 7 to 12 cycles, was carried out with a sample-barcoded 5' primer and a J-beta primer mix. TCRdb analysed the 5' RACE reads with MiXCR anew, one entry per CDR3 protein. This sample yields 1 million or so distinct CDR3 sequences, of which around 27% are seen a single time; 0.75% belongs to the top ten. Separately, the same data were catalogued under a study of T cells of mothers and their children.

The sequencing input was blood. The rearrangement joins TRBV28 to TRBJ1-4; D possibly corresponds to TRBD1 (5 bases). The receptor comes from a girl aged 2-9 years in good health. CDR3 protein: CASKRGDEKLFF. The CDR3 DNA sequence: TGTGCCAGCAAACGGGGGGATGAAAAACTGTTTTTT.